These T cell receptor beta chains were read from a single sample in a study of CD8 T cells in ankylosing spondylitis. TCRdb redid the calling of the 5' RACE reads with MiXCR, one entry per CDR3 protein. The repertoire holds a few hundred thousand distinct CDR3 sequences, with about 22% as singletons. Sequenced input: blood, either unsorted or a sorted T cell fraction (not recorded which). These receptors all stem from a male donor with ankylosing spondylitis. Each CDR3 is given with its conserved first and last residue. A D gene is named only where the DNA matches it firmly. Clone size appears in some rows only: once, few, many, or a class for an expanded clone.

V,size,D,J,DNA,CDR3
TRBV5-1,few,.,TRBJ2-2,TGCGCCAGCAGCTTGGCCAGGATGAACACCGGGGAGCTGTTTTTT,CASSLARMNTGELFF
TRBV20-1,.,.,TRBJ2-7,TGCAGTGCTACGGGGGTGAGCTCCTACGAGCAGTACTTC,CSATGVSSYEQYF
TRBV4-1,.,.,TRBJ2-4,TGCGCCAGCAGCCATAACGTGGGACTAGCCAAAAACATTCAGTACTTC,CASSHNVGLAKNIQYF
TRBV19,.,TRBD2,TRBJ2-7,TGTGCCAGTAGTGCGGGAGGAATCGGCGAGCAGTACTTC,CASSAGGIGEQYF
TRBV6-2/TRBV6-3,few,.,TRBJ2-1,TGTGCCAGCGGATCTAGAGGCCACAATGAGCAGTTCTTC,CASGSRGHNEQFF
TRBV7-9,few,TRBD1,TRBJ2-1,TGTGCCAGCAGCTTAACCGGGACAGGGCACAATGAGCAGTTCTTC,CASSLTGTGHNEQFF
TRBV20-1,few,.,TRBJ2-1,TGCAGTGTCGATGGCACCCGCTACAATGAGCAGTTCTTC,CSVDGTRYNEQFF
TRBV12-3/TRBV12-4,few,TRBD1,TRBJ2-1,TGTGCCAGCAGCCCTCTCCCCCAACAGGGGGTCGTCGGTGAGCAGTTCTTC,CASSPLPQQGVVGEQFF
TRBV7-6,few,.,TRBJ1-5,TGTGCCAGCAGCTTAGTACCGACGGCAGGCAATCAGCCCCAGCATTTT,CASSLVPTAGNQPQHF
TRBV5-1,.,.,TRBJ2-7,TGCGCCAGCAGCCTCCAAAGGTCCCGAGAAGAGCAGTACTTC,CASSLQRSREEQYF
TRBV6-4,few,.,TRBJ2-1,TGTGCCAGCAGTAATATCATCTACAATGAGCAGTTCTTC,CASSNIIYNEQFF
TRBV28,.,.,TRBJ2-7,TGTGCCAGCAAGCACAGGGAGGGCGAGCAGTACTTC,CASKHREGEQYF